This is a list of T cell receptor beta chains from one sample in a study of CD8 T cells in Susac syndrome. Via MiXCR, TCRdb re-called the immunoSEQ multiplex PCR reads, giving one row per CDR3 protein. The sample includes some 100,000 distinct CDR3 sequences, 90% to 98% seen only once; the top ten take more than 0.08%. Sequenced input: CD4+ T cells from PBMCs. All receptors derive from a human donor in good health. CDR3s include the opening cysteine and the closing phenylalanine or tryptophan. Fields, in order: V gene, J gene, CDR3 protein.

TRBV25-1,TRBJ2-3,CASSAASGAFTDTQYF
TRBV20-1,TRBJ1-2,CSAQPGPYGYTF
TRBV5-4,TRBJ1-2,CASSATGTLGNYGYTF
TRBV6-5,TRBJ2-7,CASSRRSEERFYF
TRBV28,TRBJ2-7,CASSSFPGQGSYEQYF
TRBV12-3/TRBV12-4,TRBJ2-7,CASSLSGGSHEQYF
TRBV2,TRBJ2-2,CASSGGGGRGTGELFF
TRBV20-1,TRBJ1-1,CSAPPYGTMAFF
TRBV5-1,TRBJ2-3,CASTRDSPTTDTQYF
TRBV7-3,TRBJ2-7,CASSSFGGREQYF
TRBV9,TRBJ2-3,CASSVDGGTDTQYF
TRBV30,TRBJ1-1,CAWRGQGMGRAFF
TRBV3-1,TRBJ1-1,CASSQVLGTEAFF
TRBV7-9,TRBJ2-2,CASSLGAGLAGELFF
TRBV12-3/TRBV12-4,TRBJ2-1,CASSLRLAGGDNEQFF
TRBV4-3,TRBJ2-2,CASSKAEGARSGELFF
TRBV20-1,TRBJ1-6,CSASRRDTNNSPLHF
TRBV12-3/TRBV12-4,TRBJ2-1,CASRPGLQNHEQFF
TRBV19,TRBJ2-2,CASRRMGGAIGELFF
TRBV27,TRBJ2-1,CASSGLGLAGHNEQFF
TRBV6-5,TRBJ2-7,CASSLAGYGQYF
TRBV6-2/TRBV6-3,TRBJ2-5,CASSYSGTQYF
TRBV3-1,TRBJ2-5,CASSQRSPETQYF
TRBV12-3/TRBV12-4,TRBJ2-2,CASSPTSTDTGELFF
TRBV5-1,TRBJ2-3,CASSTTGDTQYF
TRBV5-1,TRBJ2-7,CASSLAQGEGEQYF
TRBV12-3/TRBV12-4,TRBJ2-2,CASSLRAGGIYGELFF
TRBV9,TRBJ2-5,CASSGGLVETQYF